This T cell receptor (beta chain) emerged from a study of identical twins. This CDR3 is 14 amino acids long. Germline V gene sequence: CDR1 SEHNR, CDR2 FQNEAQ (reference sequence). Trimming shortened V by 3 bases and J by 1 base, and 6 bases separated the two germline ends. Many counts were recorded for this clonotype. TCRdb reprocessed the 5' RACE reads via MiXCR and lists one record per CDR3 protein. The sample records about 200,000 distinct CDR3 sequences, 7.5% being singletons. The sample was also reused in another study, on yellow fever vaccine responses in identical twins.

Sequencing used memory (CD45RO+) T cells sorted from blood. The chain carries TRBV7-9 and TRBJ2-2; D not resolved. The TCR originated in a woman between 18 and 29 years old in good health. The CDR3 reads CASSFPMNTGELFF. CDR3 coding DNA: TGTGCCAGCAGCTTTCCGATGAACACCGGGGAGCTGTTTTTT.